This TCR beta chain was sequenced for a study of blood T cell repertoires in COVID-19 (dated by TCRdb to about 2020). A note on the overall study: Samples from collaborators originated in the United States, Italy and Spain and spanned both the acute and convalescent phases of COVID-19. The prospective study material was composed of cDNA or gDNA derived from T cells, B-cell-depleted T cells, or PBMCs. Subjects who had been exposed to COVID-19, were actively infected with it, or had recovered from it provided the deeply sampled blood TCRbeta repertoires that made up the dataset. The repertoires were released in a freely available public database meant as a resource for research on the immune response to SARS-CoV-2. Samples were obtained from the ongoing ImmuneRACE study (first 160 participants) and from over a thousand subjects provided by 6 global collaborators. Nearly every sample came with metadata listing a de-identified subject ID, COVID-19 status, age in years and sex. Where available, HLA class I and class II types were taken from metadata supplied by the sample provider and were not determined by assay-based typing. General findings and caveats noted by the study authors: How much clinical and demographic metadata was included differed by source and by participant, and the metadata was provided uncurated.

TCRbeta CDR3 regions were amplified from genomic DNA using the immunoSEQ Assay, a bias-controlled multiplex PCR. Regarding the original processing steps: The number of nucleated cells in each sample was estimated from the amplification of reference gene primers within the assay. To quantify the absolute abundance of each unique TCRbeta CDR3 rearrangement, sequence reads were collapsed and filtered. For each sample, productive Simpson clonality was calculated as the square root of Simpson's diversity index over productive rearrangements. TCRdb obtained this table from immuneACCESS and retained in-frame rearrangements with V and J assigned. These tables miss some clones; where compared with another copy, unresolved V genes account for less than half of the shortfall, and the remainder is unexplained. That table furnishes V, J and clone size, whereas the DNA furnished D and trimming. The sample contains approximately 300,000 clones, more than 80% of them found a single time. The biggest ten clones account for 6.5% to 8% of the sample.

This clone was counted once. The antigen this receptor binds is unknown. No per-base quality is available; no much larger clone lies one base away. At one collaborating source in Seattle, patients were enrolled during active infection and were followed longitudinally through the course of disease. Collaborating institutions collected whole blood in K2EDTA tubes following their own protocols. For TCRbeta analysis, collaborators shipped samples as frozen whole blood, isolated PBMCs, or DNA extracted from either of those sample types. V has 4 bases trimmed and J has 5 bases trimmed; junction bases matching no gene number 9. The CDR3, from cysteine to phenylalanine, totals 16 residues. The DNA shown is the 48-base CDR3, in frame from base 1. The germline V gene (reference sequence) provides CDR1 MNHNY and CDR2 SVGAGI.

Specimen: peripheral blood. The clonotype originates from a young woman with COVID-19, enrolled during active disease. The chain uses TRBV6-6 and TRBJ2-3; TRBD1 lines up with 10 middle nucleotides. The nucleotide sequence reads as follows: TGTGCCAGCAGTTTCTCCCCGGGACAGGGGATAGATACGCAGTATTTT. This codes for CASSFSPGQGIDTQYF.